Listed below are T cell receptor beta chains from one sample, sequenced in a study of shared clonotypes between healthy human individuals. Profiled with immunoSEQ multiplex PCR; TCRdb holds only in-frame clones, not every one. This repertoire shows 450,000 to 500,000 clones, around 85% found once; its top ten account for 9.5% to 15%. Sequencing used PBMCs. These TCRs come from a middle-aged woman in good health. Some clones in this sample may be carry-over from other donors' samples. CDR3s include the opening cysteine and the closing phenylalanine or tryptophan. The D gene is left open where the match is weak. For some rows the clone size is stated as once, few or many, or as a class when expanded; others skip it.

d_call clone_size j_call v_call cdr3_length cdr3_aa cdr3_nt
TRBD2 . TRBJ2-3 TRBV5-1 15 CASTPTSGFTDTQYF TGCGCCAGCACCCCGACTAGCGGGTTCACAGATACGCAGTATTTT
. few TRBJ1-6 TRBV4-1 16 CASSHILRIRNSPLHF TGCGCCAGCAGCCACATACTCCGGATACGGAATTCACCCCTCCACTTT
. . TRBJ2-5 TRBV7-9 9 CASSPPWYF TGTGCCAGCAGCCCGCCCTGGTACTTC
. . TRBJ1-1 TRBV7-3 13 CASSLNRNTEAFF TGTGCCAGCAGCCTGAACAGAAACACTGAAGCTTTCTTT
TRBD2 . TRBJ2-2 TRBV27 16 CASSLQSGSRVGELFF TGTGCCAGCAGTTTACAGAGCGGGAGTCGGGTCGGGGAGCTGTTTTTT
. . TRBJ2-6 TRBV7-6 16 CASSDLRGRGANVLTF TGTGCCAGCAGCGACCTTCGGGGCCGTGGGGCCAACGTCCTGACTTTC
. . TRBJ2-2 TRBV29-1 16 CSVLRTGTVNTGELFF TGCAGCGTGTTGCGTACCGGGACGGTGAACACCGGGGAGCTGTTTTTT
. . TRBJ2-1 TRBV6-1 17 CASSEAGTGFGIDEQFF TGTGCCAGCAGTGAAGCGGGAACCGGTTTTGGGATAGATGAGCAGTTCTTC
. . TRBJ2-1 TRBV6-6 13 CASKEEDMNEQFF TGTGCCAGCAAGGAGGAAGACATGAATGAGCAGTTCTTC
. . TRBJ2-7 TRBV6-5 14 CASRRTALSYEQYF TGTGCCAGCAGAAGGACAGCGCTCTCCTACGAGCAGTACTTC
TRBD2 . TRBJ2-3 TRBV12-5 14 CASGGAGGTDTQYF TGTGCTAGTGGTGGAGCGGGAGGCACAGATACGCAGTATTTT
. . TRBJ2-1 TRBV14 16 CASSHFQGQTYNEQFF TGTGCCAGCAGCCATTTTCAGGGGCAAACCTACAATGAGCAGTTCTTC
TRBD1 . TRBJ1-1 TRBV28 14 CASSIISTGDEAFF TGTGCCAGCAGCATAATATCGACAGGGGACGAAGCTTTCTTT
. . TRBJ1-5 TRBV28 14 CASGRGVLNQPQHF TGTGCCAGCGGGCGGGGGGTTCTCAATCAGCCCCAGCATTTT
TRBD2 . TRBJ2-1 TRBV29-1 15 CSVGSTSGIFNEQFF TGCAGCGTCGGATCGACTAGCGGGATCTTTAATGAGCAGTTCTTC
. many TRBJ2-2 TRBV25-1 14 CASSLQGSTGELFF TGTGCCAGCAGTCTGCAGGGGAGCACCGGGGAGCTGTTTTTT
. . TRBJ2-7 TRBV28 15 CASSPSDGDVYEQYF TGTGCCAGCAGTCCCTCCGACGGGGATGTGTACGAGCAGTACTTC
. . TRBJ2-7 TRBV11-2 14 CASSLAGITYEQYF TGTGCCAGCAGCTTAGCCGGGATTACCTACGAGCAGTACTTC
TRBD2 once TRBJ2-5 TRBV9 15 CASTRGGLPQETQYF TGTGCCAGCACGCGGGGGGGACTACCTCAAGAGACCCAGTACTTC
. . TRBJ1-1 TRBV5-1 14 CASSLSFQNTEAFF TGCGCCAGCAGCTTGTCATTCCAGAACACTGAAGCTTTCTTT
. . TRBJ2-7 TRBV10-3 13 CAISEFSNYEQYF TGTGCCATCAGTGAGTTTTCGAACTACGAGCAGTACTTC
TRBD1 few TRBJ2-2 TRBV2 15 CASSATLTGAGELFF TGTGCCAGCAGTGCCACCTTAACAGGGGCCGGGGAGCTGTTTTTT
. many TRBJ1-2 TRBV20-1 11 CSASTFPGYTF TGCAGTGCTAGCACCTTTCCTGGCTACACCTTC
. . TRBJ2-3 TRBV27 17 CASSPTQWYQSTDTQYF TGTGCCAGCAGTCCCACTCAGTGGTACCAAAGCACAGATACGCAGTATTTT
. . TRBJ1-1 TRBV11-3 13 CASSSGGGTEAFF TGTGCCAGCAGCTCAGGAGGAGGCACTGAAGCTTTCTTT
TRBD2 . TRBJ2-3 TRBV10-1 14 CASSLAGEADTQYF TGCGCCAGCAGTCTAGCGGGAGAGGCAGATACGCAGTATTTT
TRBD2 . TRBJ2-7 TRBV6-6 15 CASSARLAGEYEQYF TGTGCCAGCAGCGCACGACTAGCGGGAGAGTACGAGCAGTACTTC
TRBD1 . TRBJ2-5 TRBV7-8 15 CASKQGALRQETQYF TGTGCCAGCAAACAGGGGGCGCTGAGGCAAGAGACCCAGTACTTC
. . TRBJ2-2 TRBV19 17 CASSRKVGFRDTGELFF TGTGCCAGTAGTAGGAAGGTAGGGTTTAGGGACACCGGGGAGCTGTTTTTT
TRBD1 . TRBJ2-5 TRBV2 13 CASSGQGAETQYF TGTGCCAGCAGTGGACAGGGGGCAGAGACCCAGTACTTC
TRBD1 . TRBJ1-1 TRBV2 12 CASRPQGSEAFF TGTGCCAGCAGACCACAGGGGAGTGAAGCTTTCTTT
. few TRBJ1-3 TRBV7-2 17 CASSLTGRTYSGNTIYF TGTGCCAGCAGCTTAACTGGCAGGACTTACTCTGGAAACACCATATATTTT
. . TRBJ2-1 TRBV20-1 10 CSAENNEQFF TGCAGTGCCGAGAACAATGAGCAGTTCTTC
. . TRBJ1-3 TRBV28 17 CASSSSPLETSGNTIYF TGTGCCAGCAGTTCCTCCCCCCTCGAGACCTCTGGAAACACCATATATTTT
. . TRBJ1-2 TRBV11-2 11 CASSTYYGYTF TGTGCCAGCAGCACCTACTATGGCTACACCTTC
TRBD2 . TRBJ2-7 TRBV4-1 15 CASSQSLAGDYEQYF TGCGCCAGCAGCCAATCACTAGCGGGAGACTACGAGCAGTACTTC
. . TRBJ1-3 TRBV7-6 15 CASSLVGEAGNTIYF TGTGCCAGCAGCTTAGTGGGGGAGGCTGGAAACACCATATATTTT
. . TRBJ1-5 TRBV28 15 CASTPPWDGNQPQHF TGTGCCAGCACCCCACCTTGGGATGGCAATCAGCCCCAGCATTTT
TRBD2 . TRBJ2-1 TRBV9 13 CASSVEGGRTQFF TGTGCCAGCAGCGTAGAAGGCGGGAGGACCCAGTTCTTC
. . TRBJ2-5 TRBV4-1 13 CASSQPSHETQYF TGCGCCAGCAGCCAACCCAGTCACGAGACCCAGTACTTC
. . TRBJ1-1 TRBV18 15 CASSPGGRTNTEAFF TGTGCCAGCTCACCAGGGGGCAGGACTAACACTGAAGCTTTCTTT
. . TRBJ1-1 TRBV6-1 14 CASSDRGAGTEAFF TGTGCCAGCAGTGATAGGGGGGCAGGCACTGAAGCTTTCTTT
. few TRBJ2-1 TRBV5-1 11 CASAEYNEQFF TGCGCCAGCGCAGAATACAATGAGCAGTTCTTC
TRBD2 . TRBJ2-1 TRBV29-1 14 CSVELAERRDEQFF TGCAGCGTTGAACTAGCGGAGCGAAGGGATGAGCAGTTCTTC
. . TRBJ2-5 TRBV7-2 14 CASSQPALRETQYF TGTGCCAGCAGCCAACCAGCTCTTCGTGAGACCCAGTACTTC
. few TRBJ1-5 TRBV28 15 CASSLPGEAGQPQHF TGTGCCAGCAGTTTACCCGGGGAGGCGGGCCAGCCCCAGCATTTT
TRBD2 . TRBJ2-3 TRBV5-1 15 CASSLTGLGADTQYF TGCGCCAGCAGCCTCACGGGACTAGGAGCTGATACGCAGTATTTT
. . TRBJ1-3 TRBV7-2 15 CASSSQGPSGNTIYF TGTGCCAGCAGCTCGCAGGGGCCCTCTGGAAACACCATATATTTT
. . TRBJ2-1 TRBV5-1 15 CASSLGARDYNEQFF TGCGCCAGCAGCTTGGGGGCCCGGGATTATAATGAGCAGTTCTTC
. . TRBJ2-5 TRBV10-1 13 CASSEGGEETQYF TGCGCCAGCAGTGAGGGAGGGGAAGAGACCCAGTACTTC
TRBD2 . TRBJ2-7 TRBV4-1 16 CASSQDGSGGSYEQYF TGCGCCAGCAGCCAAGATGGGAGCGGGGGCTCCTACGAGCAGTACTTC
TRBD2 . TRBJ2-1 TRBV7-3 14 CASRVAGPGDEQFF TGTGCCAGCAGGGTAGCGGGACCCGGCGATGAGCAGTTCTTC
TRBD1 . TRBJ1-1 TRBV28 14 CASSRDRGRTEAFF TGTGCCAGCAGCCGGGACAGGGGGCGGACTGAAGCTTTCTTT
. . TRBJ2-3 TRBV7-2 15 CASGLGRPSTDTQYF TGTGCCAGCGGCCTGGGGCGGCCTAGCACAGATACGCAGTATTTT
. . TRBJ1-1 TRBV2 13 CASREDMNTEAFF TGTGCCAGCAGAGAGGACATGAACACTGAAGCTTTCTTT
TRBD2 once TRBJ2-7 TRBV28 14 CASRPTSGRNGQYF TGTGCCAGCAGGCCGACTAGCGGGAGAAATGGGCAGTACTTC
TRBD1 few TRBJ1-5 TRBV6-1 14 CASSPETGVQPQHF TGTGCCAGCAGCCCCGAGACAGGGGTACAGCCCCAGCATTTT
TRBD2 few TRBJ2-1 TRBV9 12 CASSGPGGEQFF TGTGCCAGCAGCGGCCCGGGAGGTGAGCAGTTCTTC
TRBD1 once TRBJ1-1 TRBV6-5 14 CASRAGQLNTEAFF TGTGCCAGCAGGGCGGGACAGCTGAACACTGAAGCTTTCTTT